The sequence of this T cell receptor (beta chain) was determined in a study of technical replicates of blood from four donors. Only in-frame clones appear in the TCRdb table, and some are missing; sequencing was by immunoSEQ multiplex PCR. The sample has about 74,000 clones, 85% to 95% seen once. Germline V gene sequence: CDR1 MNHEY, CDR2 SVGAGI. Trimming stripped 8 bases from V and 2 bases from J, with 4 bases between. The CDR3 runs 10 residues. The source of this sequence is a human donor in good health. This chain joins TRBV6-5 and TRBJ2-7; D ambiguous. The sample was T cells isolated from PBMCs. CDR3 sequence reads: CASGTYEQYF. DNA for the CDR3: TGTGCCAGCGGCACCTACGAGCAGTACTTC.